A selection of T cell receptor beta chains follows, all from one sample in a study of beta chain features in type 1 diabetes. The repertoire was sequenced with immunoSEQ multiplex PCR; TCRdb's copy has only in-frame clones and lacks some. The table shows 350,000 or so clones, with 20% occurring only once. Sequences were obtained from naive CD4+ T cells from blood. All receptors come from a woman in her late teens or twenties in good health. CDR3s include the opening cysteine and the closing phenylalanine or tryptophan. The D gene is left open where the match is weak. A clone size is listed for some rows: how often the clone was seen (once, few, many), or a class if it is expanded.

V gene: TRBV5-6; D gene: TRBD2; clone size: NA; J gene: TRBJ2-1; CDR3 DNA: TGTGCCAGCAGCTCTGGCGAGCGGGAAATTGATGAGCAGTTCTTC; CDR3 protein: CASSSGEREIDEQFF
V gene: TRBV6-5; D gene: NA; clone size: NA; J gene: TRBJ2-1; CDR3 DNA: TGTGCCAGCAGTTACGATGGAGACAATGAGCAGTTCTTC; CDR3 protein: CASSYDGDNEQFF
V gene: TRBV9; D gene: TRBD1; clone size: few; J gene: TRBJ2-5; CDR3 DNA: TGTGCCAGCAGCGTAGCTACGCAGGGGGCGGGTCAAGAGACCCAGTACTTC; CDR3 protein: CASSVATQGAGQETQYF
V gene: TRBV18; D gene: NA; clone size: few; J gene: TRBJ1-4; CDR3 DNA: TGTGCCAGCTCACCACCGGGGACACCTGAAAAACTGTTTTTT; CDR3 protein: CASSPPGTPEKLFF
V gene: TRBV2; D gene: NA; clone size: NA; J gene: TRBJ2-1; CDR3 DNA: TGTGCCAGCGGGCGAGGGCAACACAATGAGCAGTTCTTC; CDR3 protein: CASGRGQHNEQFF
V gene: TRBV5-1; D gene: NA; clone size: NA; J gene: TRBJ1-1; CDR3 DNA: TGCGCCAGCAGCTTGGTGCGGGGCGGGAACACTGAAGCTTTCTTT; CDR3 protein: CASSLVRGGNTEAFF
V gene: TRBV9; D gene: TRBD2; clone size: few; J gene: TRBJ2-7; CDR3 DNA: TGTGCCAGCAGCTCTCGGACTAGCGGGAGGGCCTACGAGCAGTACTTC; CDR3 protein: CASSSRTSGRAYEQYF
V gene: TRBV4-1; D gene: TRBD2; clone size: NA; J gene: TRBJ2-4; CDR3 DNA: TGCGCCAGCAGCCAGCTAGCGGGGGGGCGCAAAAACATTCAGTACTTC; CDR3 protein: CASSQLAGGRKNIQYF
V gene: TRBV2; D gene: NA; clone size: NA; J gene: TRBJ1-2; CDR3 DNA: TGTGCCAGCAGTGAGAGTAACTATGGCTACACCTTC; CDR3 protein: CASSESNYGYTF
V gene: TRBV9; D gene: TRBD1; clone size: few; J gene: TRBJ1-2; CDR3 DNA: TGTGCCAGCAGCGGGTCCGGGACAGGGGTTTATGGCTACACCTTC; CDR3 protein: CASSGSGTGVYGYTF
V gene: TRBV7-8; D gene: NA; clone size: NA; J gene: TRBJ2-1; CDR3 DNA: TGTGCCAGCAGCTTAAGGGACTTTTACAATGAGCAGTTCTTC; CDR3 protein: CASSLRDFYNEQFF
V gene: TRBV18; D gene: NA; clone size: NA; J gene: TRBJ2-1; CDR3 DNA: TGTGCCAGCTCACCGTCCAGGGAAACTCATGAGCAGTTCTTC; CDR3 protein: CASSPSRETHEQFF
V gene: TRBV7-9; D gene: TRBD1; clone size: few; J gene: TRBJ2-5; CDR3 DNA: TGTGCCAGCACCCCATTCCGGGGCACAGGGGAAGAGACCCAGTACTTC; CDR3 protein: CASTPFRGTGEETQYF
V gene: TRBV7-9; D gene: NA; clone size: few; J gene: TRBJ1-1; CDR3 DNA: TGTGCCAGCAGTCTTAAGAACACTGAAGCTTTCTTT; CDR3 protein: CASSLKNTEAFF
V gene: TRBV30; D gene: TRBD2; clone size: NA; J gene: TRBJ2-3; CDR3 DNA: TGTGCCTTTAGCGGGGGAGATACGCAGTATTTT; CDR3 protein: CAFSGGDTQYF
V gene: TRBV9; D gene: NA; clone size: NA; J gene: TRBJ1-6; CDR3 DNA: TGTGCCAGCAGCGCCACAGTGATGAGCTCCTATAATTCACCCCTCCACTTT; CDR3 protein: CASSATVMSSYNSPLHF
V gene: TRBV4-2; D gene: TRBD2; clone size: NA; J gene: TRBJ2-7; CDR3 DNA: TGTGCCAGCAGCCAGGAACTGACTAGCGGGGGGGCGATGCAGTACTTC; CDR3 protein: CASSQELTSGGAMQYF